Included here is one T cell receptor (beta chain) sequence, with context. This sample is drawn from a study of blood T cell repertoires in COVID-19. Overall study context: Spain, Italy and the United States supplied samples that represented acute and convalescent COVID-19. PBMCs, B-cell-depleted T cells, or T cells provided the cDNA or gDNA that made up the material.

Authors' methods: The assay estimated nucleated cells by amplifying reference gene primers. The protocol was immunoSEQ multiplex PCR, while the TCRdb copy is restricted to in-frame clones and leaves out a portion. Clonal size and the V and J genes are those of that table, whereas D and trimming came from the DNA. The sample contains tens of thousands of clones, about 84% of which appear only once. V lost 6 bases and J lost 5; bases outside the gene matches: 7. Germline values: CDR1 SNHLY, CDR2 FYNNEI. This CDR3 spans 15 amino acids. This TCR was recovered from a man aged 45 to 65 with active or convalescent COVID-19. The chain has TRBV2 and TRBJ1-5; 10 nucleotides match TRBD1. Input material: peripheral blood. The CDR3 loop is CASRRRTGGDQPQHF. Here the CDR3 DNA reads TGTGCCAGCAGACGAAGGACAGGGGGGGATCAGCCCCAGCATTTT. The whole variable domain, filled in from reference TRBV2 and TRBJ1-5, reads EPEVTQTPSHQVTQMGQEVILRCVPISNHLYFYWYRQILGQKVEFLVSFYNNEISEKSEIFDDQFSVERPDGSNFTLKIRSTKLEDSAMYFCASRRRTGGDQPQHFGDGTRLSIL.